These 27 T cell receptor beta chains originate from one sample sequenced in a study of CD8 T cells in ankylosing spondylitis. TCRdb redid the calling of the 5' RACE reads with MiXCR, one entry per CDR3 protein. Of 350,000 to 450,000 distinct CDR3 sequences listed, about 20% are singletons. Sequenced: blood, either unsorted or a sorted T cell fraction (not recorded which). The receptors stem from a male donor with ankylosing spondylitis or in good health (not recorded which).

This clonotype was counted a few times. V usage is TRBV20-1 and J usage is TRBJ2-7, with TRBD2 matching 8 bases. Germline assignment: CDR1 DFQATT and CDR2 SNEGSKA (reference sequence). This CDR3 comprises 13 residues. Losses at the gene ends were 6 bases for V and 0 bases for J; bases not matched to a gene: 4. The CDR3 DNA reads TGCAGTGCAGTTAGCGGGAACTCCTACGAGCAGTACTTC. It codes for CSAVSGNSYEQYF.

This clonotype was recorded a few times. The V call is TRBV20-1, the J call TRBJ2-2; TRBD2 matches 10 bases. Unmatched junction bases numbered 15, after V lost 4 bases and J lost 7 bases. The CDR3 is 17 amino acids. The germline V gene encodes CDR1 DFQATT and CDR2 SNEGSKA (reference sequence). CDR3 sequence reads: CSANGGTSGESVGELFF. The CDR3 DNA follows: TGCAGTGCTAATGGGGGAACTAGCGGGGAGTCGGTCGGGGAGCTGTTTTTT.

This clonotype has more than one count but fewer than ten. This chain uses TRBV7-6 with TRBJ2-1; 10 nucleotides match TRBD1. V gave up 1 base and J gave up 1 base; unmatched junction bases: 4. Germline V gene data show CDR1 as SGHVS and CDR2 as FNYEAQ. This CDR3 comprises 17 residues. The CDR3 spells CASSLGPGQGSYNEQFF. Here the CDR3 DNA reads TGTGCCAGCAGCTTAGGACCGGGACAGGGGTCCTACAATGAGCAGTTCTTC. Supplemented by reference TRBV7-6 and TRBJ2-1, the full variable domain reads GAGVSQSPRYKVTKRGQDVALRCDPISGHVSLYWYRQALGQGPEFLTYFNYEAQQDKSGLPNDRFSAERPEGSISTLTIQRTEQRDSAMYRCASSLGPGQGSYNEQFFGPGTRLTVL.

CDR3 residues: CASSPRRDDAAFF. In DNA form, the CDR3 reads TGTGCCAGCTCACCACGGAGGGACGACGCAGCTTTCTTT. V is TRBV18 and J is TRBJ1-1; TRBD1 is a possible D gene (5 bases). This CDR3 has 13 residues. V was trimmed by 1 base and J by 10 bases, leaving 13 bases between them. CDR1 is KGHSH and CDR2 is LQKENI in the germline V gene. The entire variable domain, with the rest obtained from reference TRBV18 and TRBJ1-1, is as follows: NAGVMQNPRHLVRRRGQEARLRCSPMKGHSHVYWYRQLPEEGLKFMVYLQKENIIDESGMPKERFSAEFPKEGPSILRIQQVVRGDSAAYFCASSPRRDDAAFFGQGTRLTVV.

This clonotype was counted between two and nine times. This chain uses TRBV12-3 or TRBV12-4 with TRBJ2-1; TRBD2 is a possible D gene (6 bases). CDR3 length: 13 amino acids. The V and J ends lost 3 bases and 7 bases respectively, with 10 bases between them. CDR3 sequence reads: CASSFPRGNEQFF. CDR3 DNA sequence: TGTGCCAGCAGTTTCCCACGGGGGAATGAGCAGTTCTTC.

The rearrangement joins TRBV4-1 to TRBJ2-7, with a possible D match to TRBD1 (6 bases). The CDR3 covers 15 residues. Germline values: CDR1 MGHRA, CDR2 YSYEKL. The V and J ends lost 1 base and 5 bases respectively, with 15 bases between them. The CDR3 DNA reads as TGCGCCAGCAGCCAAGTACCCAGGGGTTCGGACGAGCAGTACTTC. It is translated as CASSQVPRGSDEQYF.

This sequence joins TRBV14 and TRBJ2-7; TRBD2 might be the D (6 bases). Germline CDR1 is SGHDN and CDR2 is FVKESK. Between the trimmed V and J ends, which lost 4 bases and 3 bases, there was a span of 16 bases. This CDR3 has 15 residues. As DNA, the CDR3 is TGTGCCAGCAGCCTAGGGCTCGGGGGAGGCTACGAGCAGTACTTC. It yields the protein CASSLGLGGGYEQYF.

The chain combines TRBV20-1 with TRBJ2-1; D assignment may be TRBD1 or TRBD2 (6 bases each). Germline V gene lookup returns CDR1 DFQATT and CDR2 SNEGSKA (reference sequence). Between the trimmed V and J ends, which lost 3 bases and 6 bases, there was a span of 15 bases. The CDR3 consists of 14 residues. CDR3 nucleotides: TGCAGTGCTAGTGAGGGGGGCACCCTCAATGAGCAGTTCTTC. It translates to CSASEGGTLNEQFF.

The chain is built from TRBV28 and TRBJ2-7; tentative D call: TRBD2 (6 bases). This CDR3 is 14 amino acids long. Germline CDR1 and CDR2: MDHEN and SYDVKM. V lost 8 bases, J lost 2 bases, and 16 bases lay in between. CDR3 sequence reads: CASRSGGVTYEQYF. The CDR3 DNA reads as TGTGCCAGCCGGTCGGGCGGGGTGACCTACGAGCAGTACTTC.

V usage is TRBV27 and J usage is TRBJ2-4, with D maybe TRBD2 (6 bases). The germline V gene has CDR1 MNHEY and CDR2 SMNVEV (reference sequence). This CDR3 is 17 amino acids long. Trimming took off 6 bases at V and 8 bases at J, with 26 bases between the two ends. DNA for the CDR3: TGTGCCAGCAGCTTTATGGGGGGTAGGCCCCGTGGTTACATTCAGTACTTC. It yields the protein CASSFMGGRPRGYIQYF.

The rearrangement joins TRBV7-6 to TRBJ2-7, with 8 bases fitting TRBD2. The length of the CDR3 is 15 residues. CDR1 is SGHVS, CDR2 FNYEAQ, per germline. V lost 5 bases and J lost 3; bases outside the gene matches: 9. DNA for the CDR3: TGTGCCAGCAGCCTCTGGAGCGGGGGAAACTACGAGCAGTACTTC. As protein: CASSLWSGGNYEQYF.

The rearrangement links TRBV7-9 to TRBJ2-3; D is ambiguous. The CDR3 runs to 14 residues. Trimming left V 5 bases short and J 1 base short, with 10 bases between. Germline V lookup: CDR1 SEHNR, CDR2 FQNEAQ (reference sequence). CDR3 nucleotides: TGTGCCAGCAGCGCCCTTTGGGGCACAGATACGCAGTATTTT. Amino acids: CASSALWGTDTQYF.

Only a few counts were recorded for this clonotype. The chain couples TRBV20-1 to TRBJ2-3; 7 nucleotides line up with TRBD2. The CDR3 runs 15 residues. With V trimmed by 0 bases and J by 4 bases, 7 bases remained unmatched. CDR1 is DFQATT and CDR2 is SNEGSKA in the germline V gene (reference sequence). The DNA of the CDR3 is TGCAGTGCTAGAGATGGCCCCGCGGGGGCAGATACGCAGTATTTT. Its protein is CSARDGPAGADTQYF.

This clonotype occurred many times. The chain couples TRBV9 to TRBJ2-3; D is undetermined. The CDR3 totals 17 residues. V gave up 4 bases and J gave up 2 bases, with 20 bases separating them. Germline loops: CDR1 SGDLS, CDR2 YYNGEE. The DNA for the CDR3 is TGTGCCAGCAGCCCCCCGGCAGAGAACCGAGACACAGATACGCAGTATTTT. Its translation is CASSPPAENRDTDTQYF.

This clonotype was counted between two and nine times. The V and J genes are TRBV20-1 and TRBJ1-1; D unclear. The V gene lost 0 bases and the J gene lost 3 bases, with 5 bases spanning the gap. This CDR3 is built from 12 residues. The germline V gene encodes CDR1 DFQATT and CDR2 SNEGSKA (reference sequence). In nucleotides, the CDR3 is TGCAGTGCTAGAGATGAGGACACTGAAGCTTTCTTT. The encoded protein is CSARDEDTEAFF.

This clonotype was counted a few times. The CDR3 DNA sequence: TGTGCCAGCAGCGTAGAACAGGGGTGGGAGACCCAGTACTTC. Translation gives CASSVEQGWETQYF. The J gene is TRBJ2-5, the V gene TRBV9; 7 positions match TRBD1. This CDR3 region has 14 residues. V shed 0 bases, J shed 5 bases, and the junction held 4 bases outside the gene matches. The germline gives CDR1 SGDLS, CDR2 YYNGEE.

This chain connects TRBV29-1 to TRBJ1-2; 10 bases are shared with TRBD1. After removal of 8 bases from V and 8 bases from J, the junction contained 11 bases not matched to a gene. CDR3 length: 13 amino acids. Germline CDR1 SQVTM, CDR2 ANQGSEA. CDR3 loop: CSLRGTGDQGYTF. The CDR3 DNA follows: TGCAGCTTACGCGGGACAGGGGATCAGGGCTACACCTTC.

The CDR3 coding sequence is TGTGCCAGCAGCACGGGACTAGCGGTCACAGATACGCAGTATTTT. Residues: CASSTGLAVTDTQYF. The V call is TRBV5-6, the J call TRBJ2-3; 11 bases are shared with TRBD2. The CDR3 is 15 residues long. V lost 4 bases, J lost 2 bases, and 3 bases stayed unmatched. CDR1 is SGHDT, CDR2 YYEEEE, per germline.

The V and J genes are TRBV5-5 and TRBJ2-1; either TRBD1 or TRBD2 may supply D (5 bases each). Per the germline V gene, CDR1 is SGHKS and CDR2 is YYEKEE (reference sequence). CDR3 size: 15 residues. Trimming pared 4 bases from V and 1 base from J, leaving 12 bases between. CDR3 DNA: TGTGCCAGCAGCCATGGCTGGGGGTCCTACAATGAGCAGTTCTTC. Translating it yields CASSHGWGSYNEQFF.

V is TRBV27 and J is TRBJ2-3; possibly TRBD1 for D (5 bases). The germline V gene has CDR1 MNHEY and CDR2 SMNVEV (reference sequence). Trimming took off 5 bases at V and 2 bases at J, with 11 bases between the two ends. This CDR3 spans 14 amino acids. The CDR3 DNA is TGTGCCAGCAGTCCAGACAGTAACACAGATACGCAGTATTTT. Its translation: CASSPDSNTDTQYF.

V is TRBV20-1 and J is TRBJ2-1, with D perhaps TRBD1 (5 bases). CDR3 length: 15 residues. Germline-derived CDR1 and CDR2 are DFQATT and SNEGSKA (reference sequence). Deletions cut 5 bases from V and 5 bases from J, with 19 bases between. CDR3 sequence: CSAAPRQGPDNEQFF. CDR3 nucleotide sequence: TGCAGTGCTGCCCCCAGGCAGGGCCCGGACAATGAGCAGTTCTTC.

This clonotype was detected only once. The rearrangement links TRBV30 to TRBJ2-1, with a possible D match to TRBD2 (5 bases). V gave up 1 base and J gave up 8 bases, with 15 bases separating them. The CDR3 runs to 14 residues. CDR1 and CDR2 from the germline V gene are GTSNPN and SVGIG (reference sequence). In nucleotides, the CDR3 is TGTGCCTGGAGTGAGGACTCCCAGTTGGATGAGCAGTTCTTC. Translation gives CAWSEDSQLDEQFF.

The chain couples TRBV29-1 to TRBJ1-2, with D possibly matching TRBD1 (6 bases). Germline loops: CDR1 SQVTM, CDR2 ANQGSEA. This CDR3 comprises 13 residues. V was trimmed by 4 bases and J by 4 bases, leaving 13 bases between them. CDR3 residues: CSVVTGWPYGYTF. DNA for the CDR3: TGCAGCGTTGTTACAGGGTGGCCCTATGGCTACACCTTC.

This clonotype was seen repeatedly, ten times or more. This rearrangement joins TRBV20-1 to TRBJ2-7, with 10 bases lining up with TRBD2. The junction had 3 bases not matched to a gene; V was cut back by 6 bases and J by 1 base. The CDR3 extends over 13 amino acids. Germline CDR1 and CDR2: DFQATT and SNEGSKA (reference sequence). Here the CDR3 reads CSALSGGSYEQYF. In DNA, the CDR3 is TGCAGTGCCCTTAGCGGGGGGTCCTACGAGCAGTACTTC.

This chain links TRBV14 with TRBJ2-3, with 14 positions matching TRBD2. The ends lost 4 bases at V and 6 bases at J; junction bases unmatched: 9. Germline V gene lookup returns CDR1 SGHDN and CDR2 FVKESK. This CDR3 comprises 17 residues. The CDR3 loop reads CASSPRLAGGQRDTQYF. The CDR3 DNA sequence: TGTGCCAGCAGCCCGCGACTAGCGGGGGGGCAAAGGGATACGCAGTATTTT. Complete variable domain (other parts from reference TRBV14 and TRBJ2-3): EAGVTQFPSHSVIEKGQTVTLRCDPISGHDNLYWYRRVMGKEIKFLLHFVKESKQDESGMPNNRFLAERTGGTYSTLKVQPAELEDSGVYFCASSPRLAGGQRDTQYFGPGTRLTVL.

There are a few counts of this clonotype. The gene calls are TRBV7-9 and TRBJ2-1, with D maybe TRBD2 (6 bases). CDR1 is SEHNR and CDR2 is FQNEAQ in the germline V gene (reference sequence). The CDR3 is made up of 16 amino acids. Trimming removed 1 base from V and 1 base from J, with 11 bases in between. CDR3 coding DNA: TGTGCCAGCAGCTTAGAGACTAGTAGTTCCTACAATGAGCAGTTCTTC. This sequence encodes CASSLETSSSYNEQFF.

This clonotype was seen a few times. V is TRBV9 and J is TRBJ2-5; D is unresolved. Germline V gives CDR1 SGDLS, CDR2 YYNGEE. V was shortened by 5 bases and J by 5 bases, with 16 bases between the two germline ends. This CDR3 region has 14 residues. CDR3 in amino acids: CASSGITADETQYF. As DNA, the CDR3 is TGTGCCAGCAGTGGGATAACGGCAGATGAGACCCAGTACTTC.